This TCR beta chain was documented in a study of T cell responses to AZD1222 COVID-19 vaccine. Study results and caveats: The span of vaccine-associated CD4 TCRs extended across spike, with dominance at 160-218 and 743-854. Of the AZD1222 recipients, only five to seven were seropositive at baseline. Two AZD1222 administrations were followed by greater Spike-specific TCR breadth and depth.

The assay was immunoSEQ multiplex PCR, and TCRdb's table has in-frame clones only and misses some. In the table there are about 93,000 clones, 89% of which are singletons. V was pared by 6 bases and J by 4 bases, with 10 bases of the junction left unmatched. The CDR3 length is 15 residues. Germline V gene lookup returns CDR1 MNHEY and CDR2 SVGAGI. As to this clone: Antigen unknown.

The sequence derives from an adult in good health. The input for sequencing was peripheral blood, taken on day 0 of MenACWY control vaccination. The chain has TRBV6-5 and TRBJ2-5; TRBD2 agrees at 8 bases. The CDR3 reads CASRRLRGAAETQYF. CDR3 DNA sequence: TGTGCCAGCAGGAGATTGCGGGGGGCGGCAGAGACCCAGTACTTC.